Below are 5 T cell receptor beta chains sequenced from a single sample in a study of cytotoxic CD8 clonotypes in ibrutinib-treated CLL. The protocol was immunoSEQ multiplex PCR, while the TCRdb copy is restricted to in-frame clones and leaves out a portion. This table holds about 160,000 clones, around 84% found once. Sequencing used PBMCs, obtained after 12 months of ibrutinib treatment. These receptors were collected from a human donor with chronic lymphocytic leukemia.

The CDR3 sequence: CASSLVSGAGYEQYF. CDR3 nucleotides: TGTGCCAGCAGCTTAGTATCCGGAGCCGGCTACGAGCAGTACTTC. V and J are TRBV11-2 and TRBJ2-7; no clear D. This CDR3 has 15 residues. In germline, CDR1 is SGHAT, CDR2 FQNNGV. V lost 1 base and J 3 bases, leaving 13 bases between the germline ends. The complete variable domain, with remaining parts taken from reference TRBV11-2 and TRBJ2-7, reads EAGVAQSPRYKIIEKRQSVAFWCNPISGHATLYWYQQILGQGPKLLIQFQNNGVVDDSQLPKDRFSAERLKGVDSTLKIQPAKLEDSAVYLCASSLVSGAGYEQYFGPGTRLTVT.

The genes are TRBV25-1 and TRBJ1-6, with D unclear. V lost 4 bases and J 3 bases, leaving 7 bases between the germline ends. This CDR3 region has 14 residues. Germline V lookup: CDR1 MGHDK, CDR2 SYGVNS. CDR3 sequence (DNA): TGTGCCAGCAGTGTCCAGGACTATAATTCACCCCTCCACTTT. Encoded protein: CASSVQDYNSPLHF.

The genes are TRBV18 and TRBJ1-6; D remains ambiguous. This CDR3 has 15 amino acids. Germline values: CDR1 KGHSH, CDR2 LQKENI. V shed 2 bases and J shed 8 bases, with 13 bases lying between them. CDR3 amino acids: CASSPNPSRHSPLHF. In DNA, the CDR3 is TGTGCCAGCTCACCAAATCCTTCGCGACATTCACCCCTCCACTTT.

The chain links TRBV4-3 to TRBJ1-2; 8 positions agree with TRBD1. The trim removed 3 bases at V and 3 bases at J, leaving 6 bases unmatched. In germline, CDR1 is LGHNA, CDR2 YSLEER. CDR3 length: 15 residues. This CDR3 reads CASSHQTGADYGYTF. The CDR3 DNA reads TGCGCCAGCAGCCACCAGACAGGGGCTGACTATGGCTACACCTTC.

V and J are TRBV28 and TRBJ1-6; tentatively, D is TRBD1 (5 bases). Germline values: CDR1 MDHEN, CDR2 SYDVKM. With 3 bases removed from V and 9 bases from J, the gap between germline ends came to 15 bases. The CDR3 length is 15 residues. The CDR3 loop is CASSFKGTKTSPLHF. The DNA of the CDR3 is TGTGCCAGCAGTTTCAAGGGGACTAAGACTTCACCCCTCCACTTT.